Below, one T cell receptor beta chain is given with its context. The sample is drawn from a study of shared clonotypes between healthy human individuals. Tens of thousands of T cell genomes (around 0.2 ug DNA) went into each sorted-subset replicate. Produced via immunoSEQ multiplex PCR; TCRdb's table is partial and in-frame only. The table has just over 2,000,000 clones, around 95% seen once. The sequencing sample was made of naive CD4+ T cells sorted from blood. Regarding subset: CD45RA+ positively selected. The sequence was obtained from a man aged 18 to 30 in good health.

The DNA of the CDR3 is TGCGCCAGCAGCTTAGGAGCGGGAGTGTCCTCTGAGCAGTTCTTC. This codes for CASSLGAGVSSEQFF. The V gene is TRBV5-1, the J gene TRBJ2-1; 8 nucleotides align to TRBD2. The trim removed 2 bases at V and 9 bases at J, leaving 10 bases unmatched. Per germline, CDR1 SGHRS and CDR2 YFSETQ. CDR3 length equals 15 residues.